The clone carrying this TCR beta chain was detected only once. The sample comes from a study of blood T cell repertoires in COVID-19. About the research overall: COVID-19 samples from acute and convalescent phases originated in the United States, Italy and Spain.

The CDR3 is made up of 14 amino acids. Per the germline V gene, CDR1 is SEHNR and CDR2 is FQNEAQ (reference sequence). Trimming removed 1 base at V and 4 bases at J, with 11 bases between. Authors' processing steps: Estimated nucleated cell counts came from reference gene primer amplification. Assay: immunoSEQ multiplex PCR; the TCRdb copy retains only in-frame clones and omits some. The V and J calls and clone size are taken from that table; D and trimming were inferred from the DNA. The profile shows 150,000 to 200,000 clones, 90% of them singletons. J is TRBJ2-7 and V is TRBV7-9, with D possibly matching TRBD2 (6 bases). Sequenced sample: peripheral blood. The clonotype was recovered from a man aged 60 to 69 with active or convalescent COVID-19. Written as DNA, the CDR3 is TGTGCCAGCAGCTTAGGACTAGTGCCGTACGAGCAGTACTTC. This translates into CASSLGLVPYEQYF.